These 9 T cell receptor beta chains originate from one sample sequenced in a study of shared clonotypes between healthy human individuals. The data were produced by immunoSEQ multiplex PCR, yet TCRdb's version contains in-frame clones alone and is incomplete. The data hold approximately 2.3 million clones, with approximately 93% observed a single time. The specimen sequenced was naive CD4+ T cells from PBMCs. Subset: CD45RA+ positively selected. These TCRs come from a man aged 18 to 29 in good health. Some clones in this sample may be carry-over from other donors' samples.

The rearrangement uses TRBV28 and TRBJ2-7; tentative D call: TRBD2 (5 bases). The germline V gene encodes CDR1 MDHEN and CDR2 SYDVKM. CDR3 length: 14 residues. V shed 3 bases and J shed 5 bases, with 14 bases lying between them. The DNA of the CDR3 is TGTGCCAGCAGTTTGGGTGGGAGCCTACACGAGCAGTACTTC. It encodes CASSLGGSLHEQYF.

DNA for the CDR3: TGTGCCAGCAGCTTATTGGGCCTTACCGGCTCTAACTATGGCTACACCTTC. Protein product: CASSLLGLTGSNYGYTF. The chain recombines TRBV7-2 with TRBJ1-2; no firm D call. The germline V and J ends were trimmed by 2 bases and 0 bases, with 16 bases remaining between them. The CDR3 is 17 amino acids. Germline V gene lookup returns CDR1 SGHTA and CDR2 FQGNSA.

The chain links TRBV28 to TRBJ2-3, with a tentative D call TRBD1 (6 bases). Germline CDR1 reads MDHEN; CDR2 reads SYDVKM. The CDR3 consists of 11 residues. Trimming stripped 5 bases from V and 8 bases from J, with 8 bases between. CDR3 sequence (DNA): TGTGCCAGCAGTGGACAGTTTACGCAGTATTTT. Protein product: CASSGQFTQYF.

This rearrangement joins TRBV5-4 to TRBJ2-3, with 9 bases that match TRBD1. With V trimmed by 4 bases and J by 2 bases, 5 bases remained unmatched. Germline V gene lookup returns CDR1 SGHNT and CDR2 YYREEE (reference sequence). The CDR3 totals 15 residues. The CDR3 nucleotides read TGTGCCAGCAGCCCACGGGACAGGGTCACAGATACGCAGTATTTT. Protein product: CASSPRDRVTDTQYF.

This clone was detected once. CDR3 bases: TGTGCCAGCTCCTTCGAGGGACTGACGGCCTACGAGCAGTACTTC. Residues: CASSFEGLTAYEQYF. V and J are TRBV6-6 and TRBJ2-7; possibly TRBD2 for D (6 bases). The V and J ends lost 8 bases and 2 bases respectively, with 19 bases between them. Germline assignment: CDR1 MNHNY and CDR2 SVGAGI (reference sequence). This CDR3 comprises 15 residues.

The rearrangement joins TRBV18 to TRBJ1-5; TRBD1 might be the D (5 bases). In germline, CDR1 is KGHSH, CDR2 LQKENI. CDR3 length: 16 amino acids. Trimming took off 0 bases at V and 1 base at J, with 10 bases between the two ends. The CDR3, as DNA: TGTGCCAGCTCACCACCGTTTGCAGGGAGCAATCAGCCCCAGCATTTT. It is translated as CASSPPFAGSNQPQHF. Based on the CDR3 plus reference TRBV18 and TRBJ1-5, the full variable domain is NAGVMQNPRHLVRRRGQEARLRCSPMKGHSHVYWYRQLPEEGLKFMVYLQKENIIDESGMPKERFSAEFPKEGPSILRIQQVVRGDSAAYFCASSPPFAGSNQPQHFGDGTRLSIL.

This chain connects TRBV9 to TRBJ2-3; no clear D. This CDR3 contains 13 residues. CDR1 SGDLS and CDR2 YYNGEE come from the germline V gene. Trimming cost V 0 bases and J 6 bases, with 8 bases left between them. The CDR3 spells CASSVALFDTQYF. For the CDR3, the DNA is TGTGCCAGCAGCGTAGCCCTCTTTGATACGCAGTATTTT.

The rearrangement joins TRBV5-4 to TRBJ2-1; no clear D gene. This CDR3 spans 16 amino acids. Trimming stripped 4 bases from V and 2 bases from J, with 16 bases between. Germline loops: CDR1 SGHNT, CDR2 YYREEE (reference sequence). CDR3: CASSPTLVLTYNEQFF. CDR3 DNA sequence: TGTGCCAGCAGCCCAACCCTAGTTCTAACCTACAATGAGCAGTTCTTC.

In the case of this clone: The same CDR3 also results from other DNA sequences found in this sample. This chain joins TRBV5-1 and TRBJ2-7; TRBD1 matches 7 bases. J gave up 0 bases and V 4 bases, and 4 bases lay outside the gene matches. The CDR3 loop spans 14 amino acids. In germline, CDR1 is SGHRS, CDR2 YFSETQ. CDR3 sequence reads: CASSPGTDSYEQYF. The CDR3 nucleotides read TGCGCCAGCAGCCCCGGGACAGACTCCTACGAGCAGTACTTC.